These 9 T cell receptor beta chains share one sample of origin, sequenced in a study of cytotoxic CD8 clonotypes in ibrutinib-treated CLL. Clones were read by immunoSEQ multiplex PCR, and TCRdb kept only the in-frame ones, dropping some. The sample contains 35,000 or so clones, 60% to 80% of which appear only once. The sample here was PBMCs, taken at disease progression, from a patient treated with ibrutinib. The receptors stem from a human donor with chronic lymphocytic leukemia.

There are a few counts of this clone. V and J are TRBV5-4 and TRBJ2-1; D gene uncertain. V lost 1 base to trimming and J lost 10 bases, with 9 bases between them. The CDR3 loop spans 12 amino acids. The germline gives CDR1 SGHNT, CDR2 YYREEE (reference sequence). CDR3 sequence reads: CASSLSEREQFF. The DNA for the CDR3 is TGTGCCAGCAGCTTGAGTGAAAGGGAGCAGTTCTTC.

About this clone: Other DNA sequences within the sample encode an identical CDR3. The CDR3 nucleotides are TGTGCCAGCAAGGAGACAGGGGGTAGTTATCAGCCCCAGCATTTT. Protein sequence: CASKETGGSYQPQHF. The chain employs TRBV6-5 and TRBJ1-5; TRBD1 agrees at 9 bases. In germline, CDR1 is MNHEY, CDR2 SVGAGI. The CDR3 length is 15 residues. Trimming at V came to 7 bases and at J to 5 bases, leaving 9 bases not matched to a gene.

The rearrangement joins TRBV6-1 to TRBJ1-5; D remains unclear. The CDR3 length is 16 residues. CDR1 and CDR2 from the germline V gene are MNHNS and SASEGT. V was pared by 4 bases and J by 7 bases, with 20 bases between. The CDR3 loop reads CASSGFSRAVGQPQHF. The DNA for the CDR3 is TGTGCCAGCAGTGGTTTTTCGCGGGCTGTCGGGCAGCCCCAGCATTTT.

In its sample, this clone was seen once. The CDR3 coding sequence is TGTGCCAGCAGCCAAGTACCGGGAGCCCCGAAGACCCAGTACTTC. As protein: CASSQVPGAPKTQYF. This chain joins TRBV14 and TRBJ2-5, with D possibly TRBD2 on 6 matching bases. Germline V CDR1 and CDR2: SGHDN, FVKESK. The CDR3 has 15 residues. V lost 1 base, J lost 6 bases, and 15 bases lay in between.

This clone appeared a single time. The V call is TRBV27, the J call TRBJ1-2, with a tentative D call TRBD1 (6 bases). Trimming shortened V by 6 bases and J by 8 bases, and 16 bases separated the two germline ends. In germline, CDR1 is MNHEY, CDR2 SMNVEV (reference sequence). CDR3 length equals 13 residues. This CDR3 is CASRSDRREGYTF. The CDR3 DNA reads as TGTGCCAGCAGGAGTGACAGGCGGGAGGGCTACACCTTC.

This clone was detected ten times or more. The chain links TRBV7-8 to TRBJ2-7; D is perhaps TRBD1 (6 bases). The V end was cut by 0 bases, the J end by 1 base, with 13 bases between. This CDR3 has 16 amino acids. Per the germline V gene, CDR1 is SGHVS and CDR2 is FQNEAQ. CDR3 DNA: TGTGCCAGCAGCTTAGCTGCCAGGGGTGTGTCCTACGAGCAGTACTTC. This codes for CASSLAARGVSYEQYF.

This clone was detected only a few times. J is TRBJ1-6 and V is TRBV7-6; possible D gene TRBD1, 6 bases. The CDR3 covers 15 residues. Germline assignment: CDR1 SGHVS and CDR2 FNYEAQ. Trimming cost V 3 bases and J 9 bases, with 15 bases left between them. The CDR3: CASSFTTGQGSPLHF. The CDR3 DNA follows: TGTGCCAGCAGCTTCACGACAGGCCAGGGTTCACCCCTCCACTTT.

This chain uses TRBV7-6 with TRBJ2-1; a possible D gene is TRBD2 (5 bases). The V and J ends lost 2 bases and 3 bases respectively, with 11 bases between them. Germline V lookup: CDR1 SGHVS, CDR2 FNYEAQ. There are 15 residues in the CDR3. The DNA of the CDR3 is TGTGCCAGCAGCTTACTAGCCGCAGACTACAATGAGCAGTTCTTC. Translated: CASSLLAADYNEQFF.

V gene TRBV10-3 combines with J gene TRBJ2-3; 9 positions agree with TRBD1. The CDR3 sequence is 16 residues long. Germline loops: CDR1 ENHRY, CDR2 SYGVKD. V lost 0 bases, J lost 1 base, and 2 bases stayed unmatched. The CDR3 spells CAISESWTGGTDTQYF. In DNA, the CDR3 is TGTGCCATCAGTGAGTCGTGGACAGGGGGCACAGATACGCAGTATTTT.